Below are 13 T cell receptor beta chains sequenced from a single sample in a study of shared clonotypes between healthy human individuals. Profiled with immunoSEQ multiplex PCR; TCRdb holds only in-frame clones, not every one. The repertoire includes around 640,000 clones, 96% of them detected once, and approximately 0.12% sits in the top ten. Naive CD8 cells lacked CD45RO and underwent positive selection for CCR7, leaving out terminally differentiated effector memory CD45RA+ cells. Sequenced input: naive CD8+ T cells sorted from blood. These receptors came from a woman in her twenties or thirties in good health.

V usage is TRBV4-2 and J usage is TRBJ2-5; D is possibly TRBD1 or TRBD2 (5 bases each). Germline values: CDR1 LGHNA, CDR2 YNFKEQ. Trimming cost V 0 bases and J 2 bases, with 10 bases left between them. The CDR3 spans 15 residues. The CDR3 loop reads CASSQDVGGQETQYF. CDR3 in DNA: TGTGCCAGCAGCCAAGATGTTGGGGGACAAGAGACCCAGTACTTC.

The rearrangement links TRBV7-7 to TRBJ2-4; D not resolved. CDR3 length: 12 residues. In germline, CDR1 is SSHAT, CDR2 FNYEAQ (reference sequence). Trimming took off 4 bases at V and 8 bases at J, with 9 bases between the two ends. CDR3 DNA sequence: TGTGCCAGCAGCTATAGTGTGTACATTCAGTACTTC. Translation gives CASSYSVYIQYF.

This clone was seen a few times. V usage is TRBV6-7 and J usage is TRBJ2-4; 9 bases align to TRBD1. TRBV6-7 carries the ORF label, with uncertain function. This CDR3 comprises 13 residues. V lost 10 bases and J lost 7; bases outside the gene matches: 8. The CDR3 region is CATRGTGWNIQYF. The CDR3 DNA reads as TGTGCCACCAGGGGGACAGGGTGGAACATTCAGTACTTC.

This chain uses TRBV9 with TRBJ2-6, with 13 bases aligning to TRBD2. The germline V gene has CDR1 SGDLS and CDR2 YYNGEE. V was pared by 3 bases and J by 2 bases, with 2 bases of the junction left unmatched. The CDR3 is 17 residues long. The CDR3 sequence: CASSGTSGRAGANVLTF. As DNA, the CDR3 is TGTGCCAGCAGCGGAACTAGCGGGAGGGCTGGGGCCAACGTCCTGACTTTC.

The rearrangement links TRBV19 to TRBJ1-1; the D is unclear. From germline, CDR1 is LNHDA and CDR2 SQIVND (reference sequence). The CDR3 is 14 amino acids. The germline V and J ends were trimmed by 2 bases and 5 bases, with 12 bases remaining between them. The CDR3 reads CASSIRSGGTEAFF. CDR3 nucleotide sequence: TGTGCCAGTAGTATAAGGTCAGGAGGGACTGAAGCTTTCTTT.

The chain uses TRBV2 and TRBJ2-7, with D unresolved. CDR3 length equals 15 residues. V lost 3 bases to trimming and J lost 0 bases, with 12 bases between them. Germline CDR1 SNHLY, CDR2 FYNNEI. CDR3 in amino acids: CASSDQRSSSYEQYF. The CDR3 bases are TGTGCCAGCAGTGACCAGCGTAGCTCCTCCTACGAGCAGTACTTC.

A note on this clone: Other nucleotide sequences from this sample produce the same CDR3. The chain recombines TRBV7-2 with TRBJ2-1; D is ambiguous. This CDR3 comprises 11 residues. The ends were cut back, 1 base at V and 10 bases at J, with 5 bases in the middle. Germline V gene lookup returns CDR1 SGHTA and CDR2 FQGNSA. The CDR3 loop reads CASSLVGEQFF. CDR3 DNA sequence: TGTGCCAGCAGCTTAGTGGGCGAGCAGTTCTTC.

The J gene is TRBJ2-7, the V gene TRBV7-8, with 11 bases that match TRBD1. This CDR3 region has 14 residues. V lost 5 bases, J lost 3 bases, and 3 bases stayed unmatched. Germline loops: CDR1 SGHVS, CDR2 FQNEAQ. The CDR3 region has the DNA TGTGCCAGCAGCCTGGGACAGGGGGGCTACGAGCAGTACTTC. This encodes CASSLGQGGYEQYF.

The chain joins TRBV6-5 to TRBJ2-7; D possibly corresponds to TRBD2 (6 bases). The V end was cut by 4 bases, the J end by 2 bases, with 9 bases between. In germline, CDR1 is MNHEY, CDR2 SVGAGI. This CDR3 is built from 13 residues. CDR3 sequence: CASSWGVAYEQYF. DNA of the CDR3: TGTGCCAGCAGTTGGGGGGTTGCCTACGAGCAGTACTTC.

The chain has TRBV7-9 and TRBJ2-1; unclear D gene. The V and J ends lost 1 base and 4 bases respectively, with 8 bases between them. CDR3 length equals 14 residues. Germline V CDR1 and CDR2: SEHNR, FQNEAQ (reference sequence). The CDR3: CASSLDLGYNEQFF. The CDR3 DNA follows: TGTGCCAGCAGCTTAGATCTAGGATACAATGAGCAGTTCTTC.

V and J are TRBV27 and TRBJ2-4; D call uncertain. The germline V and J ends were trimmed by 5 bases and 6 bases, with 8 bases remaining between them. The CDR3 loop spans 12 amino acids. The germline V gene encodes CDR1 MNHEY and CDR2 SMNVEV (reference sequence). CDR3 sequence reads: CASSARPNIQYF. In DNA form, the CDR3 reads TGTGCCAGCAGTGCCCGACCAAACATTCAGTACTTC.

A remark on this clone: Other DNA sequences in the sample encode the same CDR3. This rearrangement joins TRBV13 to TRBJ2-2; 11 bases align to TRBD2. Germline CDR1 PRHDT, CDR2 FYEKMQ (reference sequence). The junction had 5 bases not matched to a gene; V was cut back by 3 bases and J by 5 bases. This CDR3 is built from 16 residues. The CDR3 sequence is CASSLGLAGGTGELFF. For the CDR3, the DNA is TGTGCCAGCAGCTTGGGGCTAGCGGGAGGTACCGGGGAGCTGTTTTTT.

The rearrangement uses TRBV7-9 and TRBJ2-1; D is undetermined. CDR3 length: 12 residues. V was pared by 5 bases and J by 5 bases, with 7 bases between. Germline V gives CDR1 SEHNR, CDR2 FQNEAQ (reference sequence). CDR3 residues: CASSPLDNEQFF. CDR3 in DNA: TGTGCCAGCAGCCCCCTTGACAATGAGCAGTTCTTC.